This entry lists 13 T cell receptor beta chains sequenced from one sample in a study of blood T cell repertoires in COVID-19. Assay used: immunoSEQ multiplex PCR; TCRdb lists only in-frame clones, some missing. Among about 180,000 clones listed, roughly nine tenths were seen once. Sequenced material: peripheral blood. The receptors were gathered from a woman in her twenties or thirties with active or convalescent COVID-19.

The V call is TRBV6-5, the J call TRBJ1-2, with TRBD1 matching over 12 bases. The CDR3 runs 15 residues. V trimming: 0 bases; J trimming: 8 bases; junction bases outside the gene matches: 4. Germline CDR1 and CDR2: MNHEY and SVGAGI. CDR3 amino acids: CASSYSLGTGGGYTF. CDR3 DNA sequence: TGTGCCAGCAGTTACTCACTCGGGACAGGGGGCGGCTACACCTTC.

The rearrangement links TRBV9 to TRBJ2-1, with TRBD1 matching over 10 bases. Trimming took 0 bases from V and 8 from J; bases not matched to a gene: 8. The germline V gene encodes CDR1 SGDLS and CDR2 YYNGEE. The CDR3 is 16 amino acids. The CDR3 protein is CASSVEGPGQGDEQFF. The CDR3 region has the DNA TGTGCCAGCAGCGTAGAGGGACCTGGACAGGGGGATGAGCAGTTCTTC. The variable domain in full, completed from reference TRBV9 and TRBJ2-1, reads DSGVTQTPKHLITATGQRVTLRCSPRSGDLSVYWYQQSLDQGLQFLIQYYNGEERAKGNILERFSAQQFPDLHSELNLSSLELGDSALYFCASSVEGPGQGDEQFFGPGTRLTVL.

The CDR3 protein is CASSPGTGLFYEQYF. Written as DNA, the CDR3 is TGCGCCAGCAGCCCCGGGACAGGCCTTTTTTACGAGCAGTACTTC. The J gene is TRBJ2-7, the V gene TRBV5-1; TRBD1 aligns across 8 bases. V was pared by 4 bases and J by 4 bases, with 10 bases of the junction left unmatched. Germline V gives CDR1 SGHRS, CDR2 YFSETQ. The CDR3 spans 15 residues.

The chain joins TRBV10-3 to TRBJ1-2; D may be TRBD1 (5 bases). Germline V lookup: CDR1 ENHRY, CDR2 SYGVKD. Trimming shortened V by 7 bases and J by 1 base, and 13 bases separated the two germline ends. The CDR3 loop spans 14 amino acids. The CDR3 sequence is CAIKTDGFNYGYTF. Written as DNA, the CDR3 is TGTGCCATCAAGACAGACGGATTTAACTATGGCTACACCTTC.

The V call is TRBV3-1 (or the pseudogene TRBV3-2), the J call TRBJ1-2; the match to TRBD1 covers 8 bases. This CDR3 is built from 16 residues. Germline CDR1 and CDR2: LGHDT and YNNKEL (reference sequence). J lost 4 bases, V lost 0 bases, and 7 bases had no gene match. CDR3 coding DNA: TGTGCCAGCAGCCAAGAATGGGCAGGGGGCGCCTATGGCTACACCTTC. Its translation: CASSQEWAGGAYGYTF.

This chain connects TRBV9 to TRBJ2-7; 9 bases match TRBD2. The germline CDR1 and CDR2 sequences are SGDLS and YYNGEE. CDR3 length: 14 residues. The ends lost 2 bases at V and 6 bases at J; junction bases unmatched: 6. The CDR3 sequence: CASSVFPGLAEQYF. The CDR3 coding sequence is TGTGCCAGCAGCGTGTTCCCGGGACTAGCCGAGCAGTACTTC.

This clone was observed once. This chain links TRBV6-4 with TRBJ1-5; tentative D call: TRBD1 (5 bases). The length of the CDR3 is 13 residues. Trimming took off 3 bases at V and 4 bases at J, with 7 bases between the two ends. The germline V gene has CDR1 MRHNA and CDR2 SNTAGT. The CDR3 is CASSEQANQPQHF. The CDR3, as DNA: TGTGCCAGCAGTGAACAGGCAAATCAGCCCCAGCATTTT.

This chain uses TRBV28 with TRBJ1-4; no clear D gene. Germline V lookup: CDR1 MDHEN, CDR2 SYDVKM. The germline V and J ends were trimmed by 0 bases and 3 bases, with 8 bases remaining between them. The CDR3 runs 15 residues. In nucleotides, the CDR3 is TGTGCCAGCAGTTTATGGGGGAGGGCTAATGAAAAACTGTTTTTT. The encoded protein is CASSLWGRANEKLFF. Full variable domain (outside the CDR3, taken from reference TRBV28 and TRBJ1-4): DVKVTQSSRYLVKRTGEKVFLECVQDMDHENMFWYRQDPGLGLRLIYFSYDVKMKEKGDIPEGYSVSREKKERFSLILESASTNQTSMYLCASSLWGRANEKLFFGSGTQLSVL.

The V gene is TRBV6-1, the J gene TRBJ1-2; 9 bases line up with TRBD1. Germline values: CDR1 MNHNS, CDR2 SASEGT. CDR3 length equals 17 residues. The V gene end was trimmed by 2 bases and the J gene end by 1 base; junction bases not matched to a gene: 8. The chain's CDR3 is CASSERTGVGFNYGYTF. The CDR3 nucleotides are TGTGCCAGCAGTGAAAGGACAGGGGTCGGCTTTAACTATGGCTACACCTTC.

This chain connects TRBV27 to TRBJ1-2; TRBD1 aligns across 8 bases. The length of the CDR3 is 18 residues. V trimming: 3 bases; J trimming: 7 bases; junction bases outside the gene matches: 19. CDR1 is MNHEY, CDR2 SMNVEV, per germline (reference sequence). The CDR3 spells CASSFSGGLTGGGGGYTF. CDR3 coding DNA: TGTGCCAGCAGTTTCAGTGGAGGACTTACAGGGGGGGGTGGTGGCTACACCTTC.

The chain links TRBV3-1 (or the pseudogene TRBV3-2) to TRBJ2-7; tentatively, D is TRBD1 (5 bases). This CDR3 spans 15 amino acids. Per the germline V gene, CDR1 is LGHDT and CDR2 is YNNKEL (reference sequence). Trimming left V 1 base short and J 2 bases short, with 12 bases between. As DNA, the CDR3 is TGTGCCAGCAGCCAAGGGTCAATAGGGGCCTACGAGCAGTACTTC. Amino acids: CASSQGSIGAYEQYF.

The chain combines TRBV2 with TRBJ1-1; D is uncertain. CDR3 length: 12 amino acids. The V end was cut by 6 bases, the J end by 0 bases, with 5 bases between. Germline CDR1 is SNHLY and CDR2 is FYNNEI. This chain's CDR3 is CASSQVNTEAFF. DNA of the CDR3: TGTGCCAGCAGCCAGGTGAACACTGAAGCTTTCTTT.

The chain employs TRBV18 and TRBJ1-2, with D possibly matching TRBD1 (6 bases). Germline V lookup: CDR1 KGHSH, CDR2 LQKENI. V gave up 2 bases and J gave up 6 bases, with 13 bases separating them. This CDR3 region has 14 residues. CDR3 sequence reads: CASSPAQGTDGYTF. The DNA of the CDR3 is TGTGCCAGCTCACCAGCCCAGGGGACCGATGGCTACACCTTC.